Listed below are T cell receptor beta chains from one sample, sequenced in a study of shared clonotypes between healthy human individuals. This table comes from immunoSEQ multiplex PCR, and its TCRdb copy is limited to in-frame clones, with some not included. This sample has 2 million to 3 million clones, with 80% to 95% found just once. Sample: naive CD4+ T cells from PBMCs. These receptors all stem from a man aged 18 to 30 in good health. Some clones in this sample may be carry-over from other donors' samples. The CDR3 runs from the conserved cysteine through the conserved F or W. The D gene is left open where the match is weak. Size tells how often a clone was seen (once, few, many) or the class of an expanded clone, and some rows leave it out.

TRBJ2-7	15	TRBV5-1	TRBD1	NA	TGCGCCAGCAGCTTGGGACAGGGAGAACTGTACGAGCAGTACTTC	CASSLGQGELYEQYF
TRBJ2-2	15	TRBV25-1	TRBD2	NA	TGTGCCAGCAGTCTAGCGGAGGTGAACACCGGGGAGCTGTTTTTT	CASSLAEVNTGELFF
TRBJ1-5	14	TRBV7-2	TRBD1	NA	TGTGCCAGCAGCCTACGACAGGGATATCAGCCCCAGCATTTT	CASSLRQGYQPQHF
TRBJ1-1	15	TRBV2	NA	NA	TGTGCCAGCAGTGAAGGGGGGGCCTGGAACACTGAAGCTTTCTTT	CASSEGGAWNTEAFF
TRBJ2-7	14	TRBV7-9	TRBD1	NA	TGTGCCAGCAGCTCGTGGGACAGGGCCCACGAGCAGTACTTC	CASSSWDRAHEQYF
TRBJ1-1	16	TRBV6-1	NA	few	TGTGCCAGCAGTGACTTTCCGACGAGAATGAACACTGAAGCTTTCTTT	CASSDFPTRMNTEAFF
TRBJ1-1	17	TRBV30	TRBD1	NA	TGTGCCTGGACCTCATCATGGGGACAGCCCATGAACACTGAAGCTTTCTTT	CAWTSSWGQPMNTEAFF
TRBJ2-1	14	TRBV10-3	NA	NA	TGTGCCATCGGGCGGACGAGCTCCTACAATGAGCAGTTCTTC	CAIGRTSSYNEQFF
TRBJ2-7	14	TRBV7-8	TRBD2	NA	TGTGCCAGCAACCTAGCGGGAGAAGGATACGAGCAGTACTTC	CASNLAGEGYEQYF
TRBJ2-5	15	TRBV5-1	TRBD1	NA	TGCGCCAGCAGCCATGATCCGGGACAGCAAGAGACCCAGTACTTC	CASSHDPGQQETQYF
TRBJ2-7	14	TRBV9	NA	once	TGTGCCAGCAGCCCCTCGGGATTCTCTTACGAGCAGTACTTC	CASSPSGFSYEQYF
TRBJ2-2	14	TRBV28	TRBD2	NA	TGTGCCAGCTTTCCTAGCGGTAACACCGGGGAGCTGTTTTTT	CASFPSGNTGELFF
TRBJ2-7	16	TRBV28	TRBD1	NA	TGTGCCAGCAGTACCCATGCGGGACAGGGTAACTACGAGCAGTACTTC	CASSTHAGQGNYEQYF
TRBJ2-1	15	TRBV7-2	TRBD2	once	TGTGCCAGCAGCTTATTGGGACTAGCGGGGAATGAGCAGTTCTTC	CASSLLGLAGNEQFF
TRBJ2-7	15	TRBV4-2	NA	NA	TGTGCCAGCAGCCAAGATTTTGGGCGGGGCTACGAGCAGTACTTC	CASSQDFGRGYEQYF
TRBJ2-4	16	TRBV7-2	NA	NA	TGTGCCAGCAGCTTAGTAGCGCGGGGAGCCAAAAACATTCAGTACTTC	CASSLVARGAKNIQYF
TRBJ1-1	14	TRBV4-1	NA	few	TGCGCCAGCAGCCAGGGTCACCTGAACACTGAAGCTTTCTTT	CASSQGHLNTEAFF
TRBJ2-1	14	TRBV9	NA	NA	TGTGCCAGCAGCGTAGTCGTGGAGGGTCTAGTTCAGTTCTTC	CASSVVVEGLVQFF
TRBJ2-5	16	TRBV7-7	TRBD2	NA	TGTGCCAGCAGCCCTCAACTAGCGGGAGTTAAAGAGACCCAGTACTTC	CASSPQLAGVKETQYF
TRBJ1-2	14	TRBV10-3	NA	NA	TGTGCCATATCTACGGAGGGCGCGAACTATGGCTACACCTTC	CAISTEGANYGYTF
TRBJ2-3	19	TRBV5-4	NA	NA	TGTGCCAGCAGCTTGAGGAGATGGAGCGGAGATACTAGCACAGATACGCAGTATTTT	CASSLRRWSGDTSTDTQYF
TRBJ2-2	15	TRBV28	NA	NA	TGTGCCAGCAGTCCCCCCCCGGTGAACACCGGGGAGCTGTTTTTT	CASSPPPVNTGELFF
TRBJ2-1	18	TRBV30	TRBD2	NA	TGTGCCTGGAGTCTGAGTCCACTAGCGGGAGGCTATTACAATGAGCAGTTCTTC	CAWSLSPLAGGYYNEQFF
TRBJ2-2	14	TRBV7-7	NA	NA	TGTGCCAGCAGCTTAGCCGCGAGGCAAGAGGAGCTGTTTTTT	CASSLAARQEELFF
TRBJ1-5	18	TRBV7-9	NA	once	TGTGCCAGCAGCATCTTGGCTTACGACTCAGTTATTAATCAGCCCCAGCATTTT	CASSILAYDSVINQPQHF
TRBJ1-2	13	TRBV28	TRBD1	NA	TGTGCCAGCAGTTTCAGGGGGGGCTATGGCTACACCTTC	CASSFRGGYGYTF
TRBJ2-1	16	TRBV7-9	NA	NA	TGTGCCAGCAGCTTAGAGAGGAAGAGCTCCTACAATGAGCAGTTCTTC	CASSLERKSSYNEQFF
TRBJ1-4	12	TRBV29-1	NA	NA	TGCAGCGTTGAAGCGGGGGGTGAAAAACTGTTTTTT	CSVEAGGEKLFF
TRBJ2-1	15	TRBV10-3	TRBD2	NA	TGTGCCATCATCTCCGGGACTAGCGGTTACAATGAGCAGTTCTTC	CAIISGTSGYNEQFF
TRBJ2-1	15	TRBV7-2	NA	NA	TGTGCCAGCAGCTTACTAGGAGGGGGTTACAATGAGCAGTTCTTC	CASSLLGGGYNEQFF
TRBJ2-6	16	TRBV7-9	TRBD1	NA	TGTGCCAGCAGCTTCCGGACAGGGGCTGGGGCCAACGTCCTGACTTTC	CASSFRTGAGANVLTF
TRBJ2-1	17	TRBV18	TRBD2	NA	TGTGCCAGCTCACCACCGACTAGCGGGGTAACCTACAATGAGCAGTTCTTC	CASSPPTSGVTYNEQFF
TRBJ2-1	14	TRBV5-1	NA	NA	TGCGCCAGCAGCTGGGGGAGTAGCGTCATAGAGCAGTTCTTC	CASSWGSSVIEQFF
TRBJ2-5	16	TRBV5-1	TRBD2	NA	TGCGCCAGCAGACAAGCGGGAGGGCCAGCGGGAGAGACCCAGTACTTC	CASRQAGGPAGETQYF
TRBJ2-7	15	TRBV27	TRBD2	NA	TGTGCCAGCAGTTCCCGACTAGCGGGAGCTTACGAGCAGTACTTC	CASSSRLAGAYEQYF
TRBJ2-2	15	TRBV7-7	NA	NA	TGTGCCAGCAGCTTAATGACGGCGCCCACCGGGGAGCTGTTTTTT	CASSLMTAPTGELFF
TRBJ1-2	14	TRBV4-1	NA	NA	TGCGCCAGCAGCCCGACAGACAGGTACTATGGCTACACCTTC	CASSPTDRYYGYTF
TRBJ2-3	14	TRBV2	TRBD2	NA	TGTGCCAGCAGATTAGCGGGGAACACAGATACGCAGTATTTT	CASRLAGNTDTQYF
TRBJ2-3	14	TRBV4-1	NA	once	TGCGCCAGCAGCTTAGGCGGGAGCACAGATACGCAGTATTTT	CASSLGGSTDTQYF
TRBJ2-7	13	TRBV18	TRBD2	NA	TGTGCCAGCTCACCGATGGGCGGGGGCGAGCAGTACTTC	CASSPMGGGEQYF
TRBJ2-2	14	TRBV14	NA	NA	TGTGCCAGCAGCCAAGTAAGGGGTACCGGGGAGCTGTTTTTT	CASSQVRGTGELFF
TRBJ2-3	15	TRBV7-8	TRBD1	NA	TGTGCCAGCAGCTTACGAGGGGGCGAAACAGATACGCAGTATTTT	CASSLRGGETDTQYF
TRBJ2-3	14	TRBV5-1	TRBD1	NA	TGCGCCACCCGGTTCGGGACAGGAACTGCATCGCAGTATTTT	CATRFGTGTASQYF
TRBJ2-2	15	TRBV7-6	NA	NA	TGTGCCAGCAGCTCCCTTGACAGGAACACCGGGGAGCTGTTTTTT	CASSSLDRNTGELFF
TRBJ2-3	15	TRBV6-5	TRBD1	NA	TGTGCCAGCAGACAGGGGGCGGGTGGCACAGATACGCAGTATTTT	CASRQGAGGTDTQYF
TRBJ2-1	12	TRBV10-3	NA	NA	TGTGCCATCAGTGAGGGTTACAATGAGCAGTTCTTC	CAISEGYNEQFF
TRBJ1-2	14	TRBV19	TRBD1	NA	TGTGCCAGTAGTGCCAGGGACAGGGTCTATGGCTACACCTTC	CASSARDRVYGYTF
TRBJ1-4	13	TRBV7-9	NA	NA	TGTGCCAGCAGCCCATGGGAGGGTAGTCAACTGTTTTTT	CASSPWEGSQLFF
TRBJ2-5	14	TRBV5-1	TRBD2	NA	TGCGCCAGCAACGAGAACCCGGGGGGAGAGACCCAGTACTTC	CASNENPGGETQYF
TRBJ1-2	16	TRBV15	NA	NA	TGTGCCACCAGCAGAGACAGGAGGGGAGCTAACTATGGCTACACCTTC	CATSRDRRGANYGYTF
TRBJ2-1	12	TRBV5-5	NA	NA	TGTGCCAGCAGCTGGAAGGATCATGAGCAGTTCTTC	CASSWKDHEQFF
TRBJ2-5	13	TRBV5-4	NA	NA	TGTGCCAGCAGCTTGGTTCAGAAAGAGACCCAGTACTTC	CASSLVQKETQYF
TRBJ2-3	15	TRBV18	NA	NA	TGTGCCAGCTCCCCTGGCCGGGCGAACACAGATACGCAGTATTTT	CASSPGRANTDTQYF
TRBJ2-2	16	TRBV28	TRBD2	NA	TGTGCCAGCAGTCCAGTACTAGCGGGGTGGGCCGGGGAGCTGTTTTTT	CASSPVLAGWAGELFF